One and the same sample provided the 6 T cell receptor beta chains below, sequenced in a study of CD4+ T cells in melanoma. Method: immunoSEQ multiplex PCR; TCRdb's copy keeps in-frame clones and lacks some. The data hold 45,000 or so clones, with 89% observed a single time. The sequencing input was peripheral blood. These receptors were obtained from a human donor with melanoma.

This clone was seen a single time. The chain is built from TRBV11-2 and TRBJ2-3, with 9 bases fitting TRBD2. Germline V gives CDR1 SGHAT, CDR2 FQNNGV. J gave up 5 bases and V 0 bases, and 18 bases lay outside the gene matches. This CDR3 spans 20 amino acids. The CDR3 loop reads CASSLEPLAGLSKSGDTQYF. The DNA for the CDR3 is TGTGCCAGCAGCTTAGAACCCCTAGCGGGGTTGTCGAAGAGCGGAGATACGCAGTATTTT.

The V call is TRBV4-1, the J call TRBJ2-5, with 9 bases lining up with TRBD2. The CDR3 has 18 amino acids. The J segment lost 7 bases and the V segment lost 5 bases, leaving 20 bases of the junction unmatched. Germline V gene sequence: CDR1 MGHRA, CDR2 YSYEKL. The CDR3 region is CASSDRTAGSGGLGTQYF. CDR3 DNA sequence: TGCGCCAGCAGCGATCGAACCGCGGGCAGCGGGGGGCTCGGGACCCAGTACTTC.

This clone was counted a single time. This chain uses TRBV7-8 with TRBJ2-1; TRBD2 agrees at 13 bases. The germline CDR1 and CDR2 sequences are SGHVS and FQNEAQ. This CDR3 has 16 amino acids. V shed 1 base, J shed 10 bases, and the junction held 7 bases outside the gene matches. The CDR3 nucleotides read TGTGCCAGCAGCTTAGATGGACTAGCGGGGGTTGTGGAGCAGTTCTTC. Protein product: CASSLDGLAGVVEQFF.

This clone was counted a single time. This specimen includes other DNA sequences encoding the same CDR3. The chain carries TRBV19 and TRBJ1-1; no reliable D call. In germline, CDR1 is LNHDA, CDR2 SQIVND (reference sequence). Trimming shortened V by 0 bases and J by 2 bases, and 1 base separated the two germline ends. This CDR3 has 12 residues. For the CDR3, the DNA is TGTGCCAGTAGTATAGAAAACACTGAAGCTTTCTTT. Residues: CASSIENTEAFF. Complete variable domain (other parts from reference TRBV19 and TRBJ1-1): DGGITQSPKYLFRKEGQNVTLSCEQNLNHDAMYWYRQDPGQGLRLIYYSQIVNDFQKGDIAEGYSVSREKKESFPLTVTSAQKNPTAFYLCASSIENTEAFFGQGTRLTVV.

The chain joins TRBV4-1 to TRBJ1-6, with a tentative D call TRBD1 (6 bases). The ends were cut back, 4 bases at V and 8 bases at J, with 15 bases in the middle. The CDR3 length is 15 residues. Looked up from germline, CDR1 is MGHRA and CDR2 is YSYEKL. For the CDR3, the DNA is TGCGCCAGCAGCCCCTGGGGCAGGGGTGATTCACCCCTCCACTTT. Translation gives CASSPWGRGDSPLHF.

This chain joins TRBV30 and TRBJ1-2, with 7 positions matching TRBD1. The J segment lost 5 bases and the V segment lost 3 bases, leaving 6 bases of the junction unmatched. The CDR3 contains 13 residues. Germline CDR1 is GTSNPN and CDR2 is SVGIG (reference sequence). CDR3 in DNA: TGTGCCTGGAGCCCAGGGGACAGATATGGCTACACCTTC. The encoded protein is CAWSPGDRYGYTF.